The sequence of this TCR beta chain was determined in a study of blood T cell repertoires in COVID-19. Across the whole study: Acute and convalescent COVID-19 samples came from the United States, Italy and Spain. Sample material is recorded as cDNA or gDNA derived from T cells, B-cell-depleted T cells, or PBMCs.

Per the original methods: How many nucleated cells were present was estimated from reference gene primer amplification. The repertoire was sequenced with immunoSEQ multiplex PCR; TCRdb's copy has only in-frame clones and lacks some. That table gives V, J and clone size, and the DNA gave D and trimming. The sample comprises 200,000 to 250,000 clones, approximately 85% of which are singletons, and 10% to 15% rests with the top ten. Trimming shortened V by 0 bases and J by 3 bases, and 23 bases separated the two germline ends. The CDR3 covers 19 residues. The V gene's germline CDR1 is SGHDN and CDR2 FVKESK.

V usage is TRBV14 and J usage is TRBJ1-1; unclear D gene. This receptor was identified in a man older than 75 with acute or convalescent COVID-19. The sample comprised peripheral blood. DNA for the CDR3: TGTGCCAGCAGCCAAGATCGTTCCGGGGTTATGCGAAGGGACACTGAAGCTTTCTTT. Residues: CASSQDRSGVMRRDTEAFF. Combining the CDR3 with reference TRBV14 and TRBJ1-1 gives the whole variable domain EAGVTQFPSHSVIEKGQTVTLRCDPISGHDNLYWYRRVMGKEIKFLLHFVKESKQDESGMPNNRFLAERTGGTYSTLKVQPAELEDSGVYFCASSQDRSGVMRRDTEAFFGQGTRLTVV.